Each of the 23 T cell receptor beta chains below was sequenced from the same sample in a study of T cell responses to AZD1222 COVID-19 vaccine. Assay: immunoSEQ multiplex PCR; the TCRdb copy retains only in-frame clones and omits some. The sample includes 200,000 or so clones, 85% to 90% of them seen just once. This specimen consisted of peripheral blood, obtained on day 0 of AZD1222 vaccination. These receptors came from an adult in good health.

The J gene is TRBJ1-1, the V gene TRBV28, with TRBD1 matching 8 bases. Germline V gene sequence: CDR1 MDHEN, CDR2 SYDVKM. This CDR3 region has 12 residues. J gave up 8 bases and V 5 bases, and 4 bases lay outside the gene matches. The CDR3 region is CASSQRTGEAFF. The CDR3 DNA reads TGTGCCAGCAGTCAACGGACAGGGGAAGCTTTCTTT.

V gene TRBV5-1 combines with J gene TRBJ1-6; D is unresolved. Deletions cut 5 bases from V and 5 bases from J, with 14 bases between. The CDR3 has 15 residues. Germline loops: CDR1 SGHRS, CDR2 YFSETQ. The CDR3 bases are TGCGCCAGCAGTCGAGAAGGTGCAAATAATTCACCCCTCCACTTT. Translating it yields CASSREGANNSPLHF.

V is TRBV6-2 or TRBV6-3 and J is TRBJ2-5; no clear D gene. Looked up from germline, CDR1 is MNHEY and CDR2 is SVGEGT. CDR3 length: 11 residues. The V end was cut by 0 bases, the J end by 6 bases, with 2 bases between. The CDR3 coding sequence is TGTGCCAGCAGTTACTCGAAGACCCAGTACTTC. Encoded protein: CASSYSKTQYF.

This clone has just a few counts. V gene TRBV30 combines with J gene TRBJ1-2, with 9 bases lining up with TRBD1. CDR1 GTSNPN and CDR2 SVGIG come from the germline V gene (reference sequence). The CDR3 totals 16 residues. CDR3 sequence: CVGYRGQPRDNYGYTF. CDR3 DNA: TGTGTTGGTTACAGGGGGCAGCCCCGGGATAACTATGGCTACACCTTC. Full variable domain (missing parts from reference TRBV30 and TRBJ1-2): SQTIHQWPATLVQPVGSPLSLECTVEGTSNPNLYWYRQAAGRGLQLLFYSVGIGQISSEVPQNLSASRPQDRQFILSSKKLLLSDSGFYLCVGYRGQPRDNYGYTFGSGTRLTVV.

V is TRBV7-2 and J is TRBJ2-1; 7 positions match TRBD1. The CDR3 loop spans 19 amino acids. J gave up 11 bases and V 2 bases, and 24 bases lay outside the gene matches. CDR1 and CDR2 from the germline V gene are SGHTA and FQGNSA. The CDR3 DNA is TGTGCCAGCAGCTTAAATTGGGGTACGCCGGACAGGCTGCGTAGTAAGCAGTTCTTC. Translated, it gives CASSLNWGTPDRLRSKQFF.

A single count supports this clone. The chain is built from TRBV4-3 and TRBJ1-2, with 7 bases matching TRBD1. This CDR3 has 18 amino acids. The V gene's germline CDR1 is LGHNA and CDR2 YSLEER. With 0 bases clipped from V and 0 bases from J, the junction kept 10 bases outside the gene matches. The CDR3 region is CASSQDRSGGATNYGYTF. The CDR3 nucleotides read TGCGCCAGCAGCCAAGATCGGTCAGGGGGAGCAACTAACTATGGCTACACCTTC.

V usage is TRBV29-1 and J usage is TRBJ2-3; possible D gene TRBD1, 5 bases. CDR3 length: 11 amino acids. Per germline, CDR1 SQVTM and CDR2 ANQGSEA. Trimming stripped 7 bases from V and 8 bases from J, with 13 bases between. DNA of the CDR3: TGCAGCGGGGGTCCGCAGGGTACGCAGTATTTT. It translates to CSGGPQGTQYF.

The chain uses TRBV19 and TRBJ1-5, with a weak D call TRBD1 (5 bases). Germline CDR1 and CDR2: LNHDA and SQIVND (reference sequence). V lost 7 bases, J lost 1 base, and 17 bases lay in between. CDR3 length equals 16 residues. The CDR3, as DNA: TGTGCCAGTAAAAGGGCAGGAGGGACGAGCAATCAGCCCCAGCATTTT. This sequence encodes CASKRAGGTSNQPQHF.

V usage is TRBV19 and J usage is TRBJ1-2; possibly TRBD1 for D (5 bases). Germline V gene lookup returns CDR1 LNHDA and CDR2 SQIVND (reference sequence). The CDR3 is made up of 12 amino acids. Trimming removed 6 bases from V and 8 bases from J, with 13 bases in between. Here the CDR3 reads CASSRRGYGYTF. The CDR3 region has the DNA TGTGCCAGTAGCCGAAGGGGTTACGGCTACACCTTC.

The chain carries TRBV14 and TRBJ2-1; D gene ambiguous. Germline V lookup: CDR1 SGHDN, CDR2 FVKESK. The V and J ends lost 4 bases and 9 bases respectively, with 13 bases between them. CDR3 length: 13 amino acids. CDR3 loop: CASSPTAVGEQFF. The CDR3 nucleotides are TGTGCCAGCAGCCCGACTGCGGTGGGTGAGCAGTTCTTC. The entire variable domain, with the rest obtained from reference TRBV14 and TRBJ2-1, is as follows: EAGVTQFPSHSVIEKGQTVTLRCDPISGHDNLYWYRRVMGKEIKFLLHFVKESKQDESGMPNNRFLAERTGGTYSTLKVQPAELEDSGVYFCASSPTAVGEQFFGPGTRLTVL.

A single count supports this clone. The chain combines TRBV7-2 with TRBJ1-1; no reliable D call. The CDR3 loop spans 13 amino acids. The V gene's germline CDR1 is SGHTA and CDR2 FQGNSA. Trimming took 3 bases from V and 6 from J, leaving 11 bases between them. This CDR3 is CASSFLEVAEAFF. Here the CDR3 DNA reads TGTGCCAGCAGCTTCCTAGAGGTAGCTGAAGCTTTCTTT.

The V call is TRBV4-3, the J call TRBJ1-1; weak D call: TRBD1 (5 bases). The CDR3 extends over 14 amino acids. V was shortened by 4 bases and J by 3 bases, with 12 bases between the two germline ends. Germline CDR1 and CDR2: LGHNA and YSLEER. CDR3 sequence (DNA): TGCGCCAGCAGCCCGAGGGGCGGGGACACTGAAGCTTTCTTT. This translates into CASSPRGGDTEAFF.

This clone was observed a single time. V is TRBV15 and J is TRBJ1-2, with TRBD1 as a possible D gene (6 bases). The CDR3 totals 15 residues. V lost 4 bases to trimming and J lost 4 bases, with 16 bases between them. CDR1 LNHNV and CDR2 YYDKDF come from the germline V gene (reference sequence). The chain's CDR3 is CATSTGGRTAYGYTF. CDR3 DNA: TGTGCCACCAGCACGGGCGGGCGGACAGCCTATGGCTACACCTTC.

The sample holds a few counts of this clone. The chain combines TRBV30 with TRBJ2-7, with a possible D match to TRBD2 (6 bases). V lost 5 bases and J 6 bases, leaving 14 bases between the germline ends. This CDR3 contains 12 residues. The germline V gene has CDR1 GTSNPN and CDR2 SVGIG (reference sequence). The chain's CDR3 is CAWGEERAEQYF. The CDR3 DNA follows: TGTGCCTGGGGAGAAGAGCGGGCCGAGCAGTACTTC.

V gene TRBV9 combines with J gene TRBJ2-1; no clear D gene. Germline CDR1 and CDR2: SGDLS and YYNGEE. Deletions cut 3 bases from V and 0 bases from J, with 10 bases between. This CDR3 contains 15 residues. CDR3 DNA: TGTGCCAGCAGCGCAGTCGGAAGCTCCTACAATGAGCAGTTCTTC. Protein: CASSAVGSSYNEQFF.

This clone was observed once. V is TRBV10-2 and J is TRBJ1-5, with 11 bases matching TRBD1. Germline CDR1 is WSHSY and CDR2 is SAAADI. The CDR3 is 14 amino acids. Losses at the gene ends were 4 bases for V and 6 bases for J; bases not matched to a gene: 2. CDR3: CASSGTGGGQPQHF. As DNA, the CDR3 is TGCGCCAGCAGTGGGACAGGGGGCGGTCAGCCCCAGCATTTT.

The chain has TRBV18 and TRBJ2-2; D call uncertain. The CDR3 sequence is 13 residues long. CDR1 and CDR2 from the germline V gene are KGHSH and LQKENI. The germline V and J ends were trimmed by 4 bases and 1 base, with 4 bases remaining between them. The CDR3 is CASSLQNTGELFF. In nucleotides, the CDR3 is TGTGCCAGCTCACTTCAGAACACCGGGGAGCTGTTTTTT.

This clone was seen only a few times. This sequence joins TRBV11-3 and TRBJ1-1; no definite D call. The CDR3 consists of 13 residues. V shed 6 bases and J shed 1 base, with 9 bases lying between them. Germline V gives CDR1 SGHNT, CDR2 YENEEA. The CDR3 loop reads CASSQTRNTEAFF. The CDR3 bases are TGTGCCAGCAGTCAAACACGGAACACTGAAGCTTTCTTT.

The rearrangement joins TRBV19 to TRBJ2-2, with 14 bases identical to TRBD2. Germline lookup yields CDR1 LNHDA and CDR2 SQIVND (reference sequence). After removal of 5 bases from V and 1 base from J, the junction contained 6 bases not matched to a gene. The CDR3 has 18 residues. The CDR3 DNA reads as TGTGCCAGTAGTGCAACGGGACTAGCGGGAGTGAACACCGGGGAGCTGTTTTTT. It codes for CASSATGLAGVNTGELFF.

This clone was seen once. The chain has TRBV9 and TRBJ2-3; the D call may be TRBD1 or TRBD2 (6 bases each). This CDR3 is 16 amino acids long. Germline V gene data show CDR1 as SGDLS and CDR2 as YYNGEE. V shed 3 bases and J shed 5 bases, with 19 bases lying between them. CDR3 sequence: CASSGSGGQGIDTQYF. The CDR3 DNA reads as TGTGCCAGCAGCGGATCTGGGGGGCAGGGGATAGATACGCAGTATTTT.

CDR3 nucleotide sequence: TGTGCCAGCAGCCAGACCGACAGGGTGGGACTCTATGGCTACACCTTC. This encodes CASSQTDRVGLYGYTF. The J gene is TRBJ1-2, the V gene TRBV5-6, with 7 bases aligning to TRBD1. CDR1 and CDR2 (germline): SGHDT, YYEEEE. The CDR3 spans 16 residues. V lost 4 bases to trimming and J lost 4 bases; unmatched junction nucleotides: 13.

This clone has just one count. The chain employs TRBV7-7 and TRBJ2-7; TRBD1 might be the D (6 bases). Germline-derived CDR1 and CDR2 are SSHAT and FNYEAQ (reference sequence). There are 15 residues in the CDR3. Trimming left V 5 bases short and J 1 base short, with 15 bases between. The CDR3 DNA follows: TGTGCCAGCAGCCCAGTAACAGGGCCATCCTACGAGCAGTACTTC. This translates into CASSPVTGPSYEQYF.

The CDR3 loop reads CASSFRTGNGLADTQYF. DNA for the CDR3: TGTGCCAGCAGTTTCCGGACAGGGAATGGCTTAGCAGATACGCAGTATTTT. V and J are TRBV27 and TRBJ2-3; 8 bases agree with TRBD1. Germline values: CDR1 MNHEY, CDR2 SMNVEV (reference sequence). The CDR3 contains 17 residues. J gave up 4 bases and V 3 bases, and 12 bases lay outside the gene matches.